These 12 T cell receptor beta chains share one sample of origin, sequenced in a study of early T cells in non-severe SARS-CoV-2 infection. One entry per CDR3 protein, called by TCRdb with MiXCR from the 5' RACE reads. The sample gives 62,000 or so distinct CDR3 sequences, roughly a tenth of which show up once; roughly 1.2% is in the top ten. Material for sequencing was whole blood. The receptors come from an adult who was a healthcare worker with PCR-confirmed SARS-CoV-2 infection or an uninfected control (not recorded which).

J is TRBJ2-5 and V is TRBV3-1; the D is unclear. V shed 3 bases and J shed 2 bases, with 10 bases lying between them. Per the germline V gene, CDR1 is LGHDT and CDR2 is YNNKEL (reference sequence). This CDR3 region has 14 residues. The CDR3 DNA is TGTGCCAGCAGCCAGGGTGTCCTACAAGAGACCCAGTACTTC. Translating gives CASSQGVLQETQYF.

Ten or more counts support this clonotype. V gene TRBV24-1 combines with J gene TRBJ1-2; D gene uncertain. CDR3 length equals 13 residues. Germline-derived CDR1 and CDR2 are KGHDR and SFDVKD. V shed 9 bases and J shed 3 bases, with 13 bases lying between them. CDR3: CATSIRTDYGYTF. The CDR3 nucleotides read TGTGCCACCTCGATTCGGACGGACTATGGCTACACCTTC.

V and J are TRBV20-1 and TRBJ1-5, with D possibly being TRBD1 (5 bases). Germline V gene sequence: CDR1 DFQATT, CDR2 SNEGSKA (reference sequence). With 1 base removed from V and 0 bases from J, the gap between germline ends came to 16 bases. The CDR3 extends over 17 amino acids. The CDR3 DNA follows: TGCAGTGCTAGAGTCAGAGGGAGGGGAATTAGCAATCAGCCCCAGCATTTT. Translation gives CSARVRGRGISNQPQHF.

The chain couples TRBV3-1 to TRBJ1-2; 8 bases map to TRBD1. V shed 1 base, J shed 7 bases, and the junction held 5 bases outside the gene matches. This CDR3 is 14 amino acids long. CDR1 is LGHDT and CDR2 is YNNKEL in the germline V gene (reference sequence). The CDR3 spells CASSQGTGSPGYTF. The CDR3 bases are TGTGCCAGCAGCCAAGGGACAGGGTCTCCTGGCTACACCTTC.

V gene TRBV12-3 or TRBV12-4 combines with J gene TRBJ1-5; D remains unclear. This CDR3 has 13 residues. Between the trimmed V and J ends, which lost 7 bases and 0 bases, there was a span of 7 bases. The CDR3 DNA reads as TGTGCCAGCACCTCAAATAGCAATCAGCCCCAGCATTTT. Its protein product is CASTSNSNQPQHF.

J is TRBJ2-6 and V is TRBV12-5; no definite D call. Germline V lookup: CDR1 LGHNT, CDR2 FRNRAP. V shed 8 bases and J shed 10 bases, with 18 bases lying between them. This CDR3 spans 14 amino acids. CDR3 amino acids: CASRDILSRNVLTF. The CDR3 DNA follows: TGTGCTAGTCGAGACATCTTGAGCCGAAACGTCCTGACTTTC.

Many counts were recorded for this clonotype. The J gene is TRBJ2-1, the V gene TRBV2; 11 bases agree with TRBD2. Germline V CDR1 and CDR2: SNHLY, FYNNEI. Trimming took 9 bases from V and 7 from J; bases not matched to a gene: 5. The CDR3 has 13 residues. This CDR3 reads CARLAGALNEQFF. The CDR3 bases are TGTGCCAGACTAGCGGGGGCCTTAAATGAGCAGTTCTTC. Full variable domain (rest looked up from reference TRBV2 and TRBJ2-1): EPEVTQTPSHQVTQMGQEVILRCVPISNHLYFYWYRQILGQKVEFLVSFYNNEISEKSEIFDDQFSVERPDGSNFTLKIRSTKLEDSAMYFCARLAGALNEQFFGPGTRLTVL.

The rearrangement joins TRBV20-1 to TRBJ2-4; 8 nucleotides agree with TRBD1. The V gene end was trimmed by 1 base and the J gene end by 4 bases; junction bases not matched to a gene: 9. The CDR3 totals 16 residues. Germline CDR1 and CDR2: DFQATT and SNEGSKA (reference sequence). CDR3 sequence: CSARATGQGSKNIQYF. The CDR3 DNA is TGCAGTGCTAGAGCGACTGGACAGGGATCAAAAAACATTCAGTACTTC.

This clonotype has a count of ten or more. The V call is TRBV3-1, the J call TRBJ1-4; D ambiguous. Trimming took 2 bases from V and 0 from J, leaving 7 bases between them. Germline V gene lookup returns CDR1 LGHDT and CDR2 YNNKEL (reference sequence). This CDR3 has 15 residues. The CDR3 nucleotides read TGTGCCAGCAGCCAAATCCGTGCAACTAATGAAAAACTGTTTTTT. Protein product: CASSQIRATNEKLFF. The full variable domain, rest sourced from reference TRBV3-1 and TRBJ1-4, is DTAVSQTPKYLVTQMGNDKSIKCEQNLGHDTMYWYKQDSKKFLKIMFSYNNKELIINETVPNRFSPKSPDKAHLNLHINSLELGDSAVYFCASSQIRATNEKLFFGSGTQLSVL.

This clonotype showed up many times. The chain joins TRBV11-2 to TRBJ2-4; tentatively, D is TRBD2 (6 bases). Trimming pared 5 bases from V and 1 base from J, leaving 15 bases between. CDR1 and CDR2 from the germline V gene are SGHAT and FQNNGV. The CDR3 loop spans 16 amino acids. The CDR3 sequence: CASSPGGMWAKNIQYF. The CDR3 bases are TGTGCCAGCAGCCCTGGGGGGATGTGGGCCAAAAACATTCAGTACTTC.

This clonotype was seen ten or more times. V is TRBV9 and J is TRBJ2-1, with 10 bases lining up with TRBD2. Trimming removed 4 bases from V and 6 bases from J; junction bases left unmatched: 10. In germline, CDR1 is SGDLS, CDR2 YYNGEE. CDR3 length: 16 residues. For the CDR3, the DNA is TGTGCCAGCAGCCCGGCCCCGGCTAGCGGGGGCAATGAGCAGTTCTTC. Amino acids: CASSPAPASGGNEQFF.

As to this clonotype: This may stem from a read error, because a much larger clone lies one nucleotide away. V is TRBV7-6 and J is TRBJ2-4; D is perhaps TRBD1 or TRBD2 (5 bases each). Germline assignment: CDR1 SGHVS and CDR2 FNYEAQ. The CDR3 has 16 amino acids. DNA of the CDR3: TGTGCCGGCAGCACCGGGACCACCGTAGCCAAAAACATTCAGTACTTC. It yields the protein CAGSTGTTVAKNIQYF.